This T cell receptor beta chain was sequenced for a study of CD8 T cells in Susac syndrome. Broader study findings: The authors acknowledged that their TCR sequencing and HLA analysis involved a relatively small number of individuals. Total CD8+ and CD8+ TEMRA repertoires contained 15 to 20 and five Susac-specific public clones, respectively. Among people with Susac, CD8+ clonal expansion was greatest in TEMRA cells and active patients.

This clonotype was counted a single time. Its antigen remains unknown. TCR beta sequencing covered blood CD8+ and CD4+ T cells. Reverse transcription of about 0.45 to 1 ug RNA used random hexamers. TCRdb processed the immunoSEQ multiplex PCR reads anew with MiXCR; each CDR3 protein has one entry. The table records around 100,000 distinct CDR3 sequences, 95% of them present only once. This sequence was found in a human donor with Susac syndrome. Sequencing input: CD8+ T cells from PBMCs.

The CDR3 DNA reads as TGCAGCGTTGATAGGGGGGAGAGGGTGAGAACTGAAGCTTTCTTT. Amino acid sequence: CSVDRGERVRTEAFF. This sequence joins TRBV29-1 and TRBJ1-1, with D possibly TRBD1 on 6 matching bases. This CDR3 comprises 15 residues. V was trimmed by 3 bases and J by 5 bases, leaving 19 bases between them. CDR1 and CDR2 (germline): SQVTM, ANQGSEA.